This T cell receptor (beta chain) was sequenced during a study of T cell responses to AZD1222 COVID-19 vaccine. Comments on this clone: Its antigen is not known.

TCRdb's table, derived via immunoSEQ multiplex PCR, lists solely in-frame clones and lacks some. This sample has roughly 100,000 clones; 84% occur once, and the top ten carry approximately 15%. The CDR3 has 16 residues. In germline, CDR1 is MNHEY, CDR2 SMNVEV (reference sequence). V was pared by 1 base and J by 0 bases, with 11 bases between. Study outcomes and limitations: There were mostly white British donors and more females than males, and clonal diversity was possibly underestimated.

The chain is built from TRBV27 and TRBJ2-3; no reliable D call. The clonotype comes from an adult in good health. The sample was peripheral blood, taken on day 0 of AZD1222 vaccination. CDR3 region: CASSLYPTSSTDTQYF. The CDR3 region has the DNA TGTGCCAGCAGTTTATATCCGACCTCTAGCACAGATACGCAGTATTTT.